Listed below are T cell receptor beta chains from one sample, sequenced in a study of blood T cell repertoires in COVID-19. Repertoires were generated with immunoSEQ multiplex PCR, while TCRdb's copy carries only in-frame clones and drops some. The profile shows approximately 400,000 clones, approximately 93% of them singletons. What was sequenced was PBMCs or T cells enriched from blood (not recorded which). The source of these receptors is a woman aged 40 to 50 who had been exposed to COVID-19. CDR3s include the opening cysteine and the closing phenylalanine or tryptophan. The D gene is left open where the match is weak. Where a row states a size, it is once, few, many or the class of an expanded clone; other rows omit it.

J	size	V	D	CDR3	DNA
TRBJ2-1	NA	TRBV3-1/TRBV3-2	TRBD1	CASSHAFSWTGDDNEQFF	TGTGCCAGCAGCCACGCGTTTTCATGGACAGGGGATGACAATGAGCAGTTCTTC
TRBJ1-1	NA	TRBV19	NA	CASSLRVRTEAFF	TGTGCCAGTAGTCTCAGGGTGAGAACTGAAGCTTTCTTT
TRBJ1-6	NA	TRBV30	TRBD1	CAWGTGFISPLHF	TGTGCCTGGGGGACAGGGTTTATCTCACCCCTCCACTTT
TRBJ2-7	NA	TRBV24-1	TRBD1	CATSEGQAGSYEQYF	TGTGCCACCAGTGAAGGACAGGCTGGCTCCTACGAGCAGTACTTC
TRBJ1-1	NA	TRBV18	TRBD1	CASSKGQGARDTEAFF	TGTGCCAGCTCAAAGGGACAGGGGGCGAGGGACACTGAAGCTTTCTTT
TRBJ2-3	NA	TRBV11-3	NA	CASSSRASESTDTQYF	TGTGCCAGCAGCTCACGGGCTAGCGAGAGCACAGATACGCAGTATTTT
TRBJ1-1	NA	TRBV7-3	TRBD1	CASSPGTGTTEAFF	TGTGCCAGCAGCCCTGGGACAGGGACCACTGAAGCTTTCTTT
TRBJ2-7	NA	TRBV11-3	TRBD2	CASSSGTSGGYEQYF	TGTGCCAGCAGCTCTGGGACTAGCGGGGGCTACGAGCAGTACTTC
TRBJ2-3	NA	TRBV7-6	TRBD2	CASSPRVGGGSTDTQYF	TGTGCCAGCAGCCCACGGGTCGGCGGGGGAAGCACAGATACGCAGTATTTT
TRBJ1-2	NA	TRBV10-3	NA	CAISETREGGYTF	TGTGCCATCAGTGAGACCCGGGAGGGTGGCTACACCTTC
TRBJ2-1	NA	TRBV24-1	NA	CATSDPAGGLTSSYNEQFF	TGTGCCACCAGTGACCCAGCGGGCGGGTTAACGAGCTCCTACAATGAGCAGTTCTTC
TRBJ2-2	NA	TRBV3-1/TRBV3-2	NA	CASSNWATGELFF	TGTGCCAGCTCGAATTGGGCCACCGGGGAGCTGTTTTTT
TRBJ2-3	once	TRBV18	NA	CASSAGPSTDTQYF	TGTGCCAGCTCTGCGGGTCCAAGCACAGATACGCAGTATTTT
TRBJ1-1	NA	TRBV19	TRBD1	CASERLGTGWYGNTEAFF	TGTGCCAGCGAACGACTGGGGACAGGGTGGTATGGGAACACTGAAGCTTTCTTT